One T cell receptor (beta chain) is described in this entry. The sample originates from a study of blood T cell repertoires in COVID-19. Overall study context: Sites in the United States, Italy and Spain provided acute and convalescent COVID-19 samples. T cells, B-cell-depleted T cells, or PBMCs provided the cDNA or gDNA that served as material.

Original methodology: For nucleated cells, counts were estimated from reference gene primer amplification. TCRdb keeps only in-frame clones here, not all; method: immunoSEQ multiplex PCR. V and J calls plus clone size are reproduced from that table; the DNA served to infer D and trimming. The top ten clones hold under 25% of a sample with about 180,000 clones, roughly 90% of them seen once. The CDR3 is 15 amino acids. The germline gives CDR1 KGHSH, CDR2 LQKENI. V shed 4 bases, J shed 13 bases, and the junction held 15 bases outside the gene matches. This TCR was recovered from a man in his sixties or seventies with active or convalescent COVID-19. The genes are TRBV18 and TRBJ1-2; 10 bases align to TRBD1. Sequencing was done on a sample of peripheral blood. The CDR3 region has the DNA TGTGCCAGCTCACTTTTCGGGACAGGGGTTTCTGGTGGCACCTTC. Amino acid sequence: CASSLFGTGVSGGTF.